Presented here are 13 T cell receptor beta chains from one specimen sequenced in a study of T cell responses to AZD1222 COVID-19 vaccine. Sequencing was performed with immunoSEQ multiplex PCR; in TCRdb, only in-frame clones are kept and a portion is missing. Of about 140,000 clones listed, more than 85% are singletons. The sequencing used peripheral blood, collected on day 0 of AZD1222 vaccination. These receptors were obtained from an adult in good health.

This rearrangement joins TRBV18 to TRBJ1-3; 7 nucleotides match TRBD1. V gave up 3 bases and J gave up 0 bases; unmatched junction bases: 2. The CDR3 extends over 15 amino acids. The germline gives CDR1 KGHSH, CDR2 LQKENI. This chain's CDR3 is CASSPDRISGNTIYF. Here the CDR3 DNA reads TGTGCCAGCTCACCGGACAGGATCTCTGGAAACACCATATATTTT.

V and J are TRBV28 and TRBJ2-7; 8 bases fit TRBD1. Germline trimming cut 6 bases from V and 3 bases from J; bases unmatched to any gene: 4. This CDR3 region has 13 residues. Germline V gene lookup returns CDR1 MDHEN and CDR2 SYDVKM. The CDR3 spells CASRIGQGYEQYF. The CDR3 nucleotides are TGTGCCAGCAGGATAGGACAGGGCTACGAGCAGTACTTC.

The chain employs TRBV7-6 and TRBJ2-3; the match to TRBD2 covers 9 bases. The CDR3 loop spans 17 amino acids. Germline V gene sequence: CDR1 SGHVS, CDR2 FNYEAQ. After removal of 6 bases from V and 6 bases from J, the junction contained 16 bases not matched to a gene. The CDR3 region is CASSPTSGGGWYDTQYF. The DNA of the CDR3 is TGTGCCAGCAGTCCGACTAGCGGAGGTGGATGGTACGATACGCAGTATTTT. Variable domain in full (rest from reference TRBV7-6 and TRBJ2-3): GAGVSQSPRYKVTKRGQDVALRCDPISGHVSLYWYRQALGQGPEFLTYFNYEAQQDKSGLPNDRFSAERPEGSISTLTIQRTEQRDSAMYRCASSPTSGGGWYDTQYFGPGTRLTVL.

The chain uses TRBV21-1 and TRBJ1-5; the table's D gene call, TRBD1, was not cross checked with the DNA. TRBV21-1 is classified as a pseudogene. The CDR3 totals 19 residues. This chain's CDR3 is CASSKLLSVSQASNQPQHF. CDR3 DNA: TGTGCCAGCAGCAAACTTTTATCGGTAAGCCAGGCCAGCAATCAGCCCCAGCATTTT.

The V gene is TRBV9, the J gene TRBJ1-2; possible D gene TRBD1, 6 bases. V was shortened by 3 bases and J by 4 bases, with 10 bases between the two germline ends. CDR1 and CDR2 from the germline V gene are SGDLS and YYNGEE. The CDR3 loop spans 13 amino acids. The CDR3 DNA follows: TGTGCCAGCAGCGCAACAGGGTCCTATGGCTACACCTTC. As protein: CASSATGSYGYTF.

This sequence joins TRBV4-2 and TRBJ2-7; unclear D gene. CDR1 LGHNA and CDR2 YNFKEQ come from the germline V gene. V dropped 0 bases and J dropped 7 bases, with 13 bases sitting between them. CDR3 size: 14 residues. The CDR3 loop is CASSQDLYIGEQYF. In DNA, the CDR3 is TGTGCCAGCAGCCAAGATCTATATATCGGGGAGCAGTACTTC.

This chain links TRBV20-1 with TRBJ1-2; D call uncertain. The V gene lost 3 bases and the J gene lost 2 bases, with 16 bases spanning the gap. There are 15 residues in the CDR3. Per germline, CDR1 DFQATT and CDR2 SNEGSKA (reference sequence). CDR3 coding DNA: TGCAGTGCTAGTACGGGCCCGAGCCCCAACTATGGCTACACCTTC. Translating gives CSASTGPSPNYGYTF.

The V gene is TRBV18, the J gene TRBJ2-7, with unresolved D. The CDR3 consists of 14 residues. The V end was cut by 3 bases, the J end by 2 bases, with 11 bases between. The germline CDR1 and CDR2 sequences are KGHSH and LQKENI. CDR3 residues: CASSPLISTYEQYF. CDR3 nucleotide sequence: TGTGCCAGCTCACCGCTGATCAGTACCTACGAGCAGTACTTC.

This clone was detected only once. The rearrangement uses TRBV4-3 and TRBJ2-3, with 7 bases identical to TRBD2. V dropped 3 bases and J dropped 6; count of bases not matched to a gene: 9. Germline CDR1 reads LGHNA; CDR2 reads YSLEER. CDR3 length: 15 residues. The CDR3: CASSQQASGFDTQYF. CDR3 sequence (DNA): TGCGCCAGCAGCCAGCAGGCTAGCGGCTTTGATACGCAGTATTTT.

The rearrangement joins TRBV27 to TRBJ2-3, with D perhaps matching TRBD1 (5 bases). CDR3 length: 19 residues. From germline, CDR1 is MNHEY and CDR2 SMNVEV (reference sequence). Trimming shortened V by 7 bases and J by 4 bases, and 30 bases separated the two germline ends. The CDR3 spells CASKRRPGSKTLQADTQYF. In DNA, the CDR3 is TGTGCCAGCAAGCGCCGACCCGGTTCCAAAACCCTACAGGCAGATACGCAGTATTTT.

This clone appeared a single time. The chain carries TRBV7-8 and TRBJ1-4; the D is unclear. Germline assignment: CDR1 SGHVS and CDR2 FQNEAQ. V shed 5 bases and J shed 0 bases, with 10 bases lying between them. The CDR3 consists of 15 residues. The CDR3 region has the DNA TGTGCCAGCAGCCGGAGGGATGCAACTAATGAAAAACTGTTTTTT. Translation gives CASSRRDATNEKLFF.

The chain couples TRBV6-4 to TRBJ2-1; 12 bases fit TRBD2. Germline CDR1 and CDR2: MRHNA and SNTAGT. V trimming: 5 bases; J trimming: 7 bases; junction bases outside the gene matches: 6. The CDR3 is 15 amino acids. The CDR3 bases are TGTGCCAGCAGTCCTCTAGCGGGAGGGGGAAATGAGCAGTTCTTC. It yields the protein CASSPLAGGGNEQFF.

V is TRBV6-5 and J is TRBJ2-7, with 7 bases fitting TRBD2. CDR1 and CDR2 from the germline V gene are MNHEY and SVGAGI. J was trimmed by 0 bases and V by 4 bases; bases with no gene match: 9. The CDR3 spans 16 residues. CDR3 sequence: CASSSQAGLSSYEQYF. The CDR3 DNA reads TGTGCCAGCAGTTCACAAGCGGGGCTCAGCTCCTACGAGCAGTACTTC.